Below, one TCR beta chain is given with its context. This clonotype was observed a few times. No antigen is known for it. The input lacks base qualities; no much larger clone sits a single base away. The data derive from a study of blood T cells in healthy people across ages (dated by TCRdb to between 2014 and 2016). With regard to the full study: In model experiments, template switching captured about one uniquely barcoded TCR beta cDNA molecule for every two T cells. For two donors (one aged 18 to 30 and one aged 80 or older), the study analyzed two additional independent replicas of 1 million unique cDNA reads from the same blood draw. Age-related changes in TCR beta repertoire diversity were measured in the study by deep sequencing normalized with unique cDNA molecular identifiers. To avoid experimental bias, donors of different ages were distributed randomly across sequencing lanes. Four age groups were formed from the donors: young (average about 17 years), middle-aged (approximately 39), aged (about 62) and long-lived (less than 85). The study at large found these results: Compared with the aged group, the long-lived group had more naive CD4+ T cells, fewer expanded clones and increased TCR diversity, suggesting age selection. Estimates of total diversity based on one million sequenced T cells were regarded as lower bounds and as underestimates. Donor CMV infection status was unknown, potentially confounding age-related changes in expanded clonotypes. As age increased, observed TCR beta diversity per million T cells dropped in a roughly linear way, and a significant reduction was already evident by age around 41. Bulk unsorted PBMC profiling prevented conclusive comparison of naive and antigen-experienced compartments. Observed TCR beta diversity correlated strongly with the percentage of naive T cells measured by flow cytometry.

The germline V gene provides CDR1 LGHNA and CDR2 YSLEER. Cut back by 1 base and 6 bases, the V and J ends lie 16 bases apart. The CDR3 starts with the cysteine, ends with the phenylalanine, and has 16 residues. The CDR3 DNA has 48 bases and is translated from base 1. The library came from 5' RACE. TCRdb shows the sequencer as Illumina HiSeq 2500. The second PCR ran for roughly 6 to 11 cycles and used a J-beta primer mix along with a sample-barcoded 5' primer. Each TCR beta cDNA molecule received a unique molecular identifier from a template-switch 5' adaptor carrying 12 random nucleotides. Each sample yielded at least 3 million CDR3-containing paired-end reads. First-strand cDNA was synthesized from all RNA with the Mint cDNA synthesis kit, primed by a TRBC-specific oligonucleotide. After uracil-DNA glycosylase treatment, a first 18-cycle PCR used universal primers M1SS and BC2_uni_R on all cDNA. The paper's data handling went like this. For normalization, 1 million high-quality reads were randomly selected from each sample, with every read carrying a distinct molecular identifier. Instead of being binned into consensus sequences, reads with shared molecular identifiers were discarded. MiTCR, with a Q25 quality threshold and the strictest error-elimination algorithm, was used for CDR3 identification, clonotype clustering and error correction. A nonparametric unseen species model with Euler transformation was used to estimate lower-bound total TCR beta diversity. Through fastp at Q25 and MiXCR, TCRdb rebuilt clones from the public reads, retaining in-frame beta chains. Duplicate CDR3 protein sequences are folded into a single record with the most common DNA and genes. TCRdb, not the original authors, processed these V and J calls. Across this sample there are about 1.5 million distinct CDR3 sequences, with 40% to 45% seen only once. The leading ten clones occupy about 4% of the sample.

Donors were about 36 systemically healthy Caucasian individuals from Russia aged roughly 6 to 90 years. About 10 milliliters of peripheral blood were drawn from each donor into EDTA-treated Vacutainer tubes. Ficoll-Paque density-gradient centrifugation was used to isolate PBMCs, with at least 7 million per sample. Total RNA, at least 5 micrograms per sample, was extracted from PBMCs with Trizol reagent. The percentages of naive CD45RAhigh/CD27high T cells were determined by flow cytometry on a PBMC aliquot from every donor. The TCR originated in a young woman in good health. The sample comprised blood. The V and J segments used are TRBV4-3 and TRBJ2-4, with the D gene possibly TRBD1 or TRBD2, each one fitting 5 bases. The CDR3 region: CASSQATAWDGNIQYF. The DNA sequence is given as TGCGCCAGCAGCCAAGCTACCGCCTGGGACGGAAACATTCAGTACTTC.